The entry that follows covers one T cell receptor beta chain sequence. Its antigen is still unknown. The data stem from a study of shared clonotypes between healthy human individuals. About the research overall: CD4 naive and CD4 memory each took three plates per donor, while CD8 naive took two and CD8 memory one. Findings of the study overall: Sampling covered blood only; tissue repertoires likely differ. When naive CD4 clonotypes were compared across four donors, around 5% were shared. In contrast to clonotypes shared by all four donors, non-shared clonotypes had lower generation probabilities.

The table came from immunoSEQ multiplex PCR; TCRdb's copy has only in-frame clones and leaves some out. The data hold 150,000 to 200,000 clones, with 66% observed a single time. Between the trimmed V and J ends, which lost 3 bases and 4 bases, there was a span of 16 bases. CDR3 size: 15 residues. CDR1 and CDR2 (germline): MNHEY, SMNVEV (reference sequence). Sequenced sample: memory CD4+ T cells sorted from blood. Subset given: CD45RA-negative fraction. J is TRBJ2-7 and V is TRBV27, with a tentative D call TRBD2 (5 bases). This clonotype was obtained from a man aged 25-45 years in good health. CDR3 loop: CASSLSSGPGYEQYF. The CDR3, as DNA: TGTGCCAGCAGTTTGAGTTCCGGGCCGGGGTACGAGCAGTACTTC.